Detailed here is one T cell receptor beta chain. This entry comes from a study of sequential checkpoint blockade in melanoma. Study-wide context: Arm A got nivolumab then ipilimumab; arm B the reverse, 1:1. Each arm's sequence ended with maintenance nivolumab.

Measured with immunoSEQ multiplex PCR; TCRdb has only the in-frame clones, and not every one. The sample consists of 15,000 to 20,000 clones, approximately 26% of them appearing once. The sample's treatment: randomized to nivolumab then ipilimumab (arm A) or the reverse (arm B). None of the patients previously received DNA-damaging chemotherapy. V trimming: 5 bases; J trimming: 6 bases; junction bases outside the gene matches: 3. The V gene's germline CDR1 is SGHNT and CDR2 YENEEA. CDR3 size: 14 residues. The chain links TRBV11-3 to TRBJ2-1, with TRBD2 matching over 11 bases. Sequencing used tumor tissue (inferred from file names), obtained from a patient given nivolumab and ipilimumab in sequence. This TCR came from a human donor with melanoma. The CDR3 coding sequence is TGTGCCAGCAGCCCTAGCGGGGGGTCCAATGAGCAGTTCTTC. Translation: CASSPSGGSNEQFF.